This T cell receptor beta chain comes out of a study of T cells in Graves' hyperthyroidism and ophthalmopathy. Study context: Peripheral blood was taken when the disease was first diagnosed, before any treatment began.

This clonotype was observed many times. Its antigen is unknown. Researchers took RNA transcripts and amplified the TCR beta CDR3 regions from them. The HTBI primer set was used in a first-round RT-PCR of the TCR CDR3. TCRdb processed the multiplex PCR reads anew with MiXCR; each CDR3 protein has one entry. The sample carries almost 500,000 distinct CDR3 sequences, about 20% recorded once. V dropped 2 bases and J dropped 3; count of bases not matched to a gene: 3. The CDR3 loop spans 14 amino acids. Germline loops: CDR1 SNHLY, CDR2 FYNNEI. General observations from the study: For ophthalmopathy, model prediction preceded onset by a median 6.5 months. The majority of expanded thyroid clonotypes above 0.001 also appeared in blood.

The PBMCs had their origin in 10 ml of fresh peripheral blood. The gene calls are TRBV2 and TRBJ2-7; 8 bases are shared with TRBD1. The clonotype originates from a woman in her 70s with Graves' ophthalmopathy. Sequenced: blood. In DNA form, the CDR3 reads TGTGCCAGCAGTGAAAGTGACAGGGGCTACGAGCAGTACTTC. It yields the protein CASSESDRGYEQYF.